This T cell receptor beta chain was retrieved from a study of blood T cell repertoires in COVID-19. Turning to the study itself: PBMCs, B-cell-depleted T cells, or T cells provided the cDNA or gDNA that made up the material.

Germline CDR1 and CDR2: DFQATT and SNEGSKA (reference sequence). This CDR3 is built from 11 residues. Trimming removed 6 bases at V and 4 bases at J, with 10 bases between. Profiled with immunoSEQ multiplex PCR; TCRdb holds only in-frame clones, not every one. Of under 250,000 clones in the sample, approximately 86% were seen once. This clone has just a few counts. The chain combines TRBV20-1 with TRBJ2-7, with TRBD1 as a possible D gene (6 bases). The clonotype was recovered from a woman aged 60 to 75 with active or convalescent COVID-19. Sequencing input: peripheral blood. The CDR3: CSASGAYEQYV. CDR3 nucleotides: TGCAGTGCCTCAGGGGCTTACGAGCAGTACGTC.